The entry below gives a single TCR beta chain sequence along with its context. This specimen belongs to a study of blood T cells in healthy people across ages. Trimming removed 0 bases at V and 3 bases at J, with 10 bases between. CDR1 and CDR2 from the germline V gene are SGHRS and YFSETQ. The CDR3 has 14 residues. For the second PCR, which ran for about 6 to 11 cycles, a sample-barcoded 5' primer and a J-beta primer mix were used. TCRdb called the 5' RACE reads again in MiXCR, with one record for every CDR3 protein. This sample carries approximately 600,000 distinct CDR3 sequences, approximately 50% of them seen once, and the ten largest clones take 30% to 40%.

The V gene is TRBV5-1, the J gene TRBJ2-7, with D unresolved. The source is a man in his fifties or sixties in good health. What was sequenced was blood. The CDR3 DNA sequence: TGCGCCAGCAGCTTGGCCACGAAACTCTACGAGCAGTACTTC. This translates into CASSLATKLYEQYF.